This TCR beta chain was profiled in a study of shared clonotypes between healthy human individuals. Study-wide findings and caveats: Sharing across four donors was highest in naive CD4 (roughly 5%) and lowest in memory CD8 (about 0.4%).

With 0 bases removed from V and 3 bases from J, the gap between germline ends came to 10 bases. Germline lookup yields CDR1 SGHRS and CDR2 YFSETQ. The CDR3 extends over 14 amino acids. This clone was seen just once. Its antigen remains unknown. The assay was carried out at the deep level. The method was immunoSEQ multiplex PCR; TCRdb's version includes in-frame clones alone and lacks a portion of them. Of 190,000 or so clones listed, roughly 93% are singletons. This chain joins TRBV5-1 and TRBJ2-7; no clear D gene. This receptor was taken from a woman younger than 45 in good health. The sequencing sample was made of naive CD4+ T cells sorted from blood. Subset defined: CD45RA+ positively selected. The CDR3 DNA is TGCGCCAGCAGCTTGGGGGCAGGTCGCTACGAGCAGTACTTC. It is translated as CASSLGAGRYEQYF.